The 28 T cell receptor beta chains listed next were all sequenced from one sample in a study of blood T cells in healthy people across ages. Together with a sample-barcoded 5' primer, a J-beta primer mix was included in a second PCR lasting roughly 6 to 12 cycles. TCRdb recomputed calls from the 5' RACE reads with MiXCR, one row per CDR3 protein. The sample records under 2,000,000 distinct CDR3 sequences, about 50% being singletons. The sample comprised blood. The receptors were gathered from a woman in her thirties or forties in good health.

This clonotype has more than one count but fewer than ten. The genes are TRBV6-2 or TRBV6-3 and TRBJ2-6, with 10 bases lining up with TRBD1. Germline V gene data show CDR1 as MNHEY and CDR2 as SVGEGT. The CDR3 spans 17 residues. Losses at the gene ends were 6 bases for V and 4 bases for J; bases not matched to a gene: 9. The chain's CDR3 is CASSPGQGLKGANVLTF. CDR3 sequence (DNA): TGTGCCAGCAGCCCGGGACAGGGGTTGAAGGGGGCCAACGTCCTGACTTTC.

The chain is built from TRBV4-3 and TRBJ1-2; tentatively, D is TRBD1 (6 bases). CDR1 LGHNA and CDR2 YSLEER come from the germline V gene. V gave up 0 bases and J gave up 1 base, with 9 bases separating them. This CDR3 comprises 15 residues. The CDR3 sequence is CASSQDRGINYGYTF. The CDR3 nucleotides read TGCGCCAGCAGCCAAGACAGGGGAATTAACTATGGCTACACCTTC.

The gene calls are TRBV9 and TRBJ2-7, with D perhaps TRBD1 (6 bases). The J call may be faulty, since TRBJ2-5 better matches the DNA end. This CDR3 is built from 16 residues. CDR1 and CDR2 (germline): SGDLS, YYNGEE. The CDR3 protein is CASSVDSGGQRETQYF. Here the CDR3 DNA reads TGTGCCAGCAGCGTAGACTCAGGTGGACAGAGAGAGACCCAGTACTTC.

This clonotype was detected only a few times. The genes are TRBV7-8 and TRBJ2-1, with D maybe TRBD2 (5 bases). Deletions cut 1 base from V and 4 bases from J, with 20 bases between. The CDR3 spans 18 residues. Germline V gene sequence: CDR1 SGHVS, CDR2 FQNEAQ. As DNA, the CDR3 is TGTGCCAGCAGCTTAGGGAGGTTGGGGAGCACCCTATACAATGAGCAGTTCTTC. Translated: CASSLGRLGSTLYNEQFF.

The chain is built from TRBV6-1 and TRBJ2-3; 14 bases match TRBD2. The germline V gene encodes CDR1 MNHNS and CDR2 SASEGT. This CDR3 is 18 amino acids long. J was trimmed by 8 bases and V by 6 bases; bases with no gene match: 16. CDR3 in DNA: TGTGCCAGCAGAACCTTCCCGGGACTAGCGGGGGCCCTCACTACGCAGTATTTT. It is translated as CASRTFPGLAGALTTQYF.

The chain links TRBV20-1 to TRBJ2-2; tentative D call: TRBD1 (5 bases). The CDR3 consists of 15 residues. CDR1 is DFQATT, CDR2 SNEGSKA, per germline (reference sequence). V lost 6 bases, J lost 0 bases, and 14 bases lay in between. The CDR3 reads CSAPGRQTNTGELFF. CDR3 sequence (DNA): TGCAGTGCCCCAGGTCGACAGACGAACACCGGGGAGCTGTTTTTT.

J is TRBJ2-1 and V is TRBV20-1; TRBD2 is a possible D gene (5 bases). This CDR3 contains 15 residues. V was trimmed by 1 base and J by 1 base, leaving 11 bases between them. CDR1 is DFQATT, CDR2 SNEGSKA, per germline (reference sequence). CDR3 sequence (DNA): TGCAGTGCTAGAGTCACGGCGGGTTCCTACAATGAGCAGTTCTTC. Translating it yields CSARVTAGSYNEQFF.

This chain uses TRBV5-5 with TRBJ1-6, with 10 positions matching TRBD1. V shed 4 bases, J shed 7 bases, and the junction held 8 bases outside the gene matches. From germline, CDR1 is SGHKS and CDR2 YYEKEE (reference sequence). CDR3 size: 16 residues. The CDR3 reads CASSLLRTGGNSPLHF. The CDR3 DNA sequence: TGTGCCAGCAGCCTACTTCGGACAGGGGGAAATTCACCCCTCCACTTT. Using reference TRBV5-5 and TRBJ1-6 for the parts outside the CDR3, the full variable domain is DAGVTQSPTHLIKTRGQQVTLRCSPISGHKSVSWYQQVLGQGPQFIFQYYEKEERGRGNFPDRFSARQFPNYSSELNVNALLLGDSALYLCASSLLRTGGNSPLHFGNGTRLTVT.

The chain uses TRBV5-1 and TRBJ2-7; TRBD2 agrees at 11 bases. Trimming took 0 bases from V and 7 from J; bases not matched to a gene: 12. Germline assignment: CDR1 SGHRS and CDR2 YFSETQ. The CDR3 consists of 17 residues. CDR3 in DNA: TGCGCCAGCAGCTTGGGACATAGCGGGGGGGCCGTCGATGAGCAGTACTTC. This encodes CASSLGHSGGAVDEQYF.

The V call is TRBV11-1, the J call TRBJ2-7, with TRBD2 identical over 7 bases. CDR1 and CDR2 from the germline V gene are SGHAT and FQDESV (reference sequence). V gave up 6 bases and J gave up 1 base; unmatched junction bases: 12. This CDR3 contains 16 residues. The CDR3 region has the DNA TGTGCCAGCAGTTCGAACGGGGAGGGAGGTTCCTACGAGCAGTACTTC. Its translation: CASSSNGEGGSYEQYF.

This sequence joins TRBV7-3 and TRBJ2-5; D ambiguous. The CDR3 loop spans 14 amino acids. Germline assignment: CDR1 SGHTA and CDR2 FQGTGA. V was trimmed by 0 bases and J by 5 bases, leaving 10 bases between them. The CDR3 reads CASSLTGARETQYF. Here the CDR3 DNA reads TGTGCCAGCAGCTTAACGGGCGCGCGGGAGACCCAGTACTTC.

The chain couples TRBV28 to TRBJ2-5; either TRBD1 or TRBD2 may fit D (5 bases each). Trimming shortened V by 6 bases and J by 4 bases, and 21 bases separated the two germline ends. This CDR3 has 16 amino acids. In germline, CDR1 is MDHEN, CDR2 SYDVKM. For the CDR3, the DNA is TGTGCCAGCAGCTTCGGAAAAGGGACGGTGCGAGAGACCCAGTACTTC. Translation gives CASSFGKGTVRETQYF.

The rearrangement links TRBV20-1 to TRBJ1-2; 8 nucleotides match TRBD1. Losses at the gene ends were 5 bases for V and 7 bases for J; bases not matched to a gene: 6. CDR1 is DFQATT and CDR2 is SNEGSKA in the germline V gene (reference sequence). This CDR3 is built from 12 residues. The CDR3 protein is CSADTGGSGYTF. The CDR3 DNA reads TGCAGTGCTGATACAGGGGGATCTGGCTACACCTTC.

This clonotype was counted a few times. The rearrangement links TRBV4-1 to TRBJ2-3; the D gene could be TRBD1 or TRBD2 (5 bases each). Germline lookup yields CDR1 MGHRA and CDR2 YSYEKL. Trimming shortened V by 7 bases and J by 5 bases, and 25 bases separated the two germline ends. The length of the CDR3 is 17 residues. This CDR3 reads CASKPQAATLGKDTQYF. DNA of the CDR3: TGCGCCAGCAAACCACAGGCGGCTACCCTCGGGAAAGATACGCAGTATTTT.

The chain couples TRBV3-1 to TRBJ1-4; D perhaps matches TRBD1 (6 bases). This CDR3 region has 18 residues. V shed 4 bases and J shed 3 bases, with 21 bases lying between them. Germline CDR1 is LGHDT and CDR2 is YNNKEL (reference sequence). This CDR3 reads CASSRGTTGSRANEKLFF. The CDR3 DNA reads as TGTGCCAGCAGCCGAGGGACCACAGGGTCAAGGGCTAATGAAAAACTGTTTTTT.

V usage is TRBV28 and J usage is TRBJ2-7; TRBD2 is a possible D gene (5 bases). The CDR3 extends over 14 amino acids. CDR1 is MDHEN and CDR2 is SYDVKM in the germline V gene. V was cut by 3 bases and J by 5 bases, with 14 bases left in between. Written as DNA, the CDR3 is TGTGCCAGCAGTTTCCCCGGGGAACCCCACGAGCAGTACTTC. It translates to CASSFPGEPHEQYF.

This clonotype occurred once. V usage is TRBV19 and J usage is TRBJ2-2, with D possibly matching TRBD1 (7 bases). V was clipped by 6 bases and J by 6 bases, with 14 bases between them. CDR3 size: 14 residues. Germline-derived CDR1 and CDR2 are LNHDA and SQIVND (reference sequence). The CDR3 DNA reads TGTGCCAGTAGCACCAGGGGGGAAGCCGGGGAGCTGTTTTTT. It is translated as CASSTRGEAGELFF.

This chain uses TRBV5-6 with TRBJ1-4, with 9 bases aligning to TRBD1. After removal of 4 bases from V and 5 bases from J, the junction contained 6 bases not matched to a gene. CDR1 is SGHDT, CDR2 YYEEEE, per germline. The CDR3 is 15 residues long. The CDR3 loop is CASSPTGQGNEKLFF. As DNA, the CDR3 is TGTGCCAGCAGCCCAACGGGACAGGGAAATGAAAAACTGTTTTTT. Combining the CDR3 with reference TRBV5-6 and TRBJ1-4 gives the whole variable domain DAGVTQSPTHLIKTRGQQVTLRCSPKSGHDTVSWYQQALGQGPQFIFQYYEEEERQRGNFPDRFSGHQFPNYSSELNVNALLLGDSALYLCASSPTGQGNEKLFFGSGTQLSVL.

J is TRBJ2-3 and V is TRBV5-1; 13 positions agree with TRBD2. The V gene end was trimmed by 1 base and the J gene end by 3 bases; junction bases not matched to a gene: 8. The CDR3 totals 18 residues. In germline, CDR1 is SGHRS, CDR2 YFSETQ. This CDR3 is CASSLLELAGGQTDTQYF. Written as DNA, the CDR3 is TGCGCCAGCAGCTTGTTGGAACTAGCGGGGGGGCAAACAGATACGCAGTATTTT.

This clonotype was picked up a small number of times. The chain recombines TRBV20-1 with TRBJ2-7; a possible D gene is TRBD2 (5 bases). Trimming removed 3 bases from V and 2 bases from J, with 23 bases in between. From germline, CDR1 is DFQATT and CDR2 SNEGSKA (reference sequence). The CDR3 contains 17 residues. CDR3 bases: TGCAGTGCTAGGTCACCTAGCCCACTAAACGTCCCCTACGAGCAGTACTTC. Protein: CSARSPSPLNVPYEQYF.

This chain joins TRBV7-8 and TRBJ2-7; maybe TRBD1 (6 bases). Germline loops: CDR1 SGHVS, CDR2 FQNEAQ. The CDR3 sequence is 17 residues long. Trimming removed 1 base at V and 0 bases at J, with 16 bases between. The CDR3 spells CASSLVRTDLSSYEQYF. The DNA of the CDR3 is TGTGCCAGCAGCTTAGTGCGGACAGATCTTAGCTCCTACGAGCAGTACTTC. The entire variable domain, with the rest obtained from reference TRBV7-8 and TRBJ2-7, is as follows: GAGVSQSPRYKVAKRGQDVALRCDPISGHVSLFWYQQALGQGPEFLTYFQNEAQLDKSGLPSDRFFAERPEGSVSTLKIQRTQQEDSAVYLCASSLVRTDLSSYEQYFGPGTRLTVT.

CDR3 amino acids: CASSSRGRDGGTEAFF. Written as DNA, the CDR3 is TGTGCCAGCAGTTCCAGGGGGAGGGATGGGGGAACTGAAGCTTTCTTT. The chain uses TRBV12-3 or TRBV12-4 and TRBJ1-1, with 7 nucleotides matching TRBD1. The CDR3 is 16 amino acids. Unmatched junction bases numbered 13, after V lost 4 bases and J lost 5 bases.

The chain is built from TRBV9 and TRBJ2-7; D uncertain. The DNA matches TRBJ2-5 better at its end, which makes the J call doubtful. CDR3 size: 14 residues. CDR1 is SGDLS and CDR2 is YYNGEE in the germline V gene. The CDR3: CASSVGRAYETQYF. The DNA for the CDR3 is TGTGCCAGCAGCGTAGGACGGGCTTATGAGACCCAGTACTTC.

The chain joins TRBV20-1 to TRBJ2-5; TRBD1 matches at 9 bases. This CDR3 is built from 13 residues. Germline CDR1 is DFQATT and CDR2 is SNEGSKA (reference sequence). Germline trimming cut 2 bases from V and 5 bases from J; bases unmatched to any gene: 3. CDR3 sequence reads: CSARRTGVETQYF. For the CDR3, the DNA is TGCAGTGCTAGACGGACAGGGGTTGAGACCCAGTACTTC.

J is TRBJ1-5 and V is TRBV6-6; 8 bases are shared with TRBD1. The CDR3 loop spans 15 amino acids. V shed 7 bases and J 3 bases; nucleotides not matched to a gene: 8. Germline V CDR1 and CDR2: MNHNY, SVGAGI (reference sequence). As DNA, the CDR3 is TGTGCCAGCATTTCCACAGGGGGTCCCAATCAGCCCCAGCATTTT. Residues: CASISTGGPNQPQHF.

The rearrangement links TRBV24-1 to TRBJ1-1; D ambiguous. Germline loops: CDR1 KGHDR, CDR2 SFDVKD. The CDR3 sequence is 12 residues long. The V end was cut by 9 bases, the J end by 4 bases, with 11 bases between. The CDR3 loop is CATSRVFTEAFF. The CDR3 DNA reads TGTGCCACCTCCCGGGTTTTCACTGAAGCTTTCTTT.

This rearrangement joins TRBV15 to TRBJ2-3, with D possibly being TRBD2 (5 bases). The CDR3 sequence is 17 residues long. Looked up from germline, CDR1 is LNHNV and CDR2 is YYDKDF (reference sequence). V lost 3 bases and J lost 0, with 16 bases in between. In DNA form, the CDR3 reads TGTGCCACCAGCAGGCCGCTACTAGAAACAAGCACAGATACGCAGTATTTT. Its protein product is CATSRPLLETSTDTQYF.

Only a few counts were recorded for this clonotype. The CDR3 protein is CSVEGERSSGASFSYNEQFF. The CDR3 bases are TGCAGCGTTGAAGGGGAGCGGAGTAGCGGGGCCAGTTTCTCCTACAATGAGCAGTTCTTC. The chain joins TRBV29-1 to TRBJ2-1; TRBD2 aligns across 8 bases. Germline CDR1 SQVTM, CDR2 ANQGSEA. CDR3 length equals 20 residues. With 1 base clipped from V and 0 bases from J, the junction kept 17 bases outside the gene matches.